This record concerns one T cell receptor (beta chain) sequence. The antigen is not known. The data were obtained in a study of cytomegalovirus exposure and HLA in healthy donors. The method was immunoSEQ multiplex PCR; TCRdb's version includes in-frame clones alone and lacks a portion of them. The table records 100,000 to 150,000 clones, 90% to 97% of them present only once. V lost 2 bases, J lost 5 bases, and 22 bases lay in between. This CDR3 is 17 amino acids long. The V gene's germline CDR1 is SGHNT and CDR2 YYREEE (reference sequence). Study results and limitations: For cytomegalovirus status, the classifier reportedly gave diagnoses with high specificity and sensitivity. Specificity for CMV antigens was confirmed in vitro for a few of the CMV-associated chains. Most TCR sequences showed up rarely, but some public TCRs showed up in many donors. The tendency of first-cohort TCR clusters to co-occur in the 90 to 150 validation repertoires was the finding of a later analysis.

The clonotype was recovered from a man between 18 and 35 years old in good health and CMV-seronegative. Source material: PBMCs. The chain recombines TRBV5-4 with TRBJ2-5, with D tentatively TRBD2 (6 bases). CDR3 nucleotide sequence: TGTGCCAGCAGCTTTGGCCCTGTGGGACTGAGAGGCGAGACCCAGTACTTC. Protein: CASSFGPVGLRGETQYF.